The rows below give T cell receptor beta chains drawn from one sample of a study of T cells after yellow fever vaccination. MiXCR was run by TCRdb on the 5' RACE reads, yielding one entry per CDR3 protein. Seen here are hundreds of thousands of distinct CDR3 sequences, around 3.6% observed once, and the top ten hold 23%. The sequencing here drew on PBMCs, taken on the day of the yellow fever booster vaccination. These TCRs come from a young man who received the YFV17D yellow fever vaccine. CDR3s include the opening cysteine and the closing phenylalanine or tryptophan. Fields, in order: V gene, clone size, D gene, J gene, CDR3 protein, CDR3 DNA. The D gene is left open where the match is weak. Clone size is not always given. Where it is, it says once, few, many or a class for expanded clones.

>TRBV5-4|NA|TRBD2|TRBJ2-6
CASRVGAGGRSGANVLTF
TGTGCCAGCAGGGTGGGAGCGGGGGGGCGCTCTGGGGCCAACGTCCTGACTTTC
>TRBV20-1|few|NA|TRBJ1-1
CSAEGGFWAFF
TGCAGTGCGGAAGGGGGGTTTTGGGCTTTCTTT
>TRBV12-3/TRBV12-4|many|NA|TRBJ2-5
CASSTRGGGQTQYF
TGTGCCAGCAGCACCCGGGGAGGGGGACAGACCCAGTACTTC
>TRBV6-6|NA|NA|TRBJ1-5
CASSYAEYSNQPQHF
TGTGCCAGCAGTTACGCGGAATATAGCAATCAGCCCCAGCATTTT
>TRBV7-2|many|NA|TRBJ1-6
CASSLEGVGSPLHF
TGTGCCAGCAGCTTAGAAGGAGTGGGATCACCCCTCCACTTT
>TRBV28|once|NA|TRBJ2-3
CASSLLRTSTDTQYF
TGTGCCAGCAGTCTCTTACGGACTAGCACAGATACGCAGTATTTT
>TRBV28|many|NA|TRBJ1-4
CASSPISPGGPNEKLFF
TGTGCCAGCAGCCCAATCTCCCCGGGCGGTCCTAATGAAAAACTGTTTTTT
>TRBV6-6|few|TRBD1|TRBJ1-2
CASRTSRDRGYGYTF
TGTGCCAGCAGGACCAGCAGGGACAGGGGCTATGGCTACACCTTC
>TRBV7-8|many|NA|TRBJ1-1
CASSLPPRWTASGNTEAFF
TGTGCCAGCAGCTTACCTCCGCGGTGGACAGCGTCCGGGAACACTGAAGCTTTCTTT
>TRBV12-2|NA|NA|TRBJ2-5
CASRSQKRASGVQQETQYF
TGTGCAAGTCGCTCCCAAAAGAGAGCTAGCGGGGTACAACAAGAGACCCAGTACTTC
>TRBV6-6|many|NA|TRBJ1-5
CATALGDGNQPQHF
TGTGCCACCGCCCTGGGGGATGGCAATCAGCCCCAGCATTTT
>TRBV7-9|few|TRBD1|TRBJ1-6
CASSHDREVSYNSPLHF
TGTGCCAGCAGCCACGACAGGGAGGTCTCCTATAATTCACCCCTCCACTTT
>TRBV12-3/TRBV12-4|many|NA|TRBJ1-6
CASSSRLGLDSPLHF
TGTGCCAGCAGTTCCCGCCTCGGACTTGATTCACCCCTCCACTTT
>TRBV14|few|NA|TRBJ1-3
CASSPEFLGTIYF
TGTGCCAGCAGCCCGGAGTTTCTTGGGACCATATATTTT
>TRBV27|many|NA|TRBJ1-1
CASAADSYTEAFF
TGTGCCAGCGCCGCTGACAGCTACACTGAAGCTTTCTTT
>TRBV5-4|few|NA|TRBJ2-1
CASSPDSYFANEQFF
TGTGCCAGCAGTCCCGACTCTTATTTTGCCAATGAGCAGTTCTTC
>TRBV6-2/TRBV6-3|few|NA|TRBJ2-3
CASSYRGSATTDTQYF
TGTGCCAGCAGTTACAGGGGTAGCGCTACCACAGATACGCAGTATTTT
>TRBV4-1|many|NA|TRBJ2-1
CASSQDPGTLSYNEQFF
TGCGCCAGCAGCCAAGATCCCGGGACCCTCTCCTACAATGAGCAGTTCTTC
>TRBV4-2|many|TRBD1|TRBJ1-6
CASSHPTGGYNSPLHF
TGTGCCAGCAGCCACCCGACAGGGGGCTATAATTCACCCCTCCACTTT
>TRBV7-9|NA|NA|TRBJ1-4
CASSSRDTFITF
TGTGCCAGCAGCTCAAGGGACACATTTATAACATTT
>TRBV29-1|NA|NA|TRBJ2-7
CSVESSYEQYF
TGCAGCGTTGAGTCCAGTTACGAGCAGTACTTC
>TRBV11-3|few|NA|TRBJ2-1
CASSFRDGYNEQFF
TGTGCCAGCAGCTTCCGGGACGGGTACAATGAGCAGTTCTTC
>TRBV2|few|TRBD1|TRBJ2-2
CASGPLGQGRTGELFF
TGTGCCAGCGGCCCCCTAGGACAGGGCCGAACCGGGGAGCTGTTTTTT
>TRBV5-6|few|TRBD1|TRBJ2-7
CASSFWTGTYEQYF
TGTGCCAGCAGCTTTTGGACAGGGACCTACGAGCAGTACTTC